These 21 T cell receptor beta chains came from one sample sequenced in a study of T cell responses to AZD1222 COVID-19 vaccine. Using immunoSEQ multiplex PCR, the repertoire was profiled, and TCRdb retains in-frame clones only, with some absent. The sample records around 130,000 clones, 93% being singletons. The sample was peripheral blood, taken on day 0 of AZD1222 vaccination. Receptors originate from an adult in good health.

V is TRBV4-2 and J is TRBJ1-5; D is perhaps TRBD1 (5 bases). The CDR3 contains 15 residues. Germline CDR1 reads LGHNA; CDR2 reads YNFKEQ. V was cut by 3 bases and J by 0 bases, with 9 bases left in between. The CDR3 spells CASSQDISSNQPQHF. DNA for the CDR3: TGTGCCAGCAGCCAGGACATCAGTAGCAATCAGCCCCAGCATTTT.

The genes are TRBV7-9 and TRBJ1-3; D is uncertain. The CDR3 spans 14 residues. Per germline, CDR1 SEHNR and CDR2 FQNEAQ (reference sequence). The V end was cut by 6 bases, the J end by 0 bases, with 9 bases between. Written as DNA, the CDR3 is TGTGCCAGCAGATCGGGGAGCTCTGGAAACACCATATATTTT. Its protein is CASRSGSSGNTIYF.

The chain employs TRBV4-3 and TRBJ2-1, with D possibly TRBD2 on 6 matching bases. This CDR3 has 15 amino acids. CDR1 and CDR2 (germline): LGHNA, YSLEER. The V end was cut by 0 bases, the J end by 4 bases, with 10 bases between. In nucleotides, the CDR3 is TGCGCCAGCAGCCAAGAGATAGCGGAGTACAATGAGCAGTTCTTC. As protein: CASSQEIAEYNEQFF.

This rearrangement joins TRBV11-2 to TRBJ1-1, with D uncertain. CDR3 length equals 11 residues. The germline V gene has CDR1 SGHAT and CDR2 FQNNGV. With 4 bases removed from V and 1 base from J, the gap between germline ends came to 1 base. This CDR3 is CASSSNTEAFF. CDR3 DNA sequence: TGTGCCAGCAGCTCGAACACTGAAGCTTTCTTT.

The DNA for the CDR3 is TGCACCAGCAGCCAAGAGTACGGCTCTTCCTACGAGCAGTACTTC. Its translation is CTSSQEYGSSYEQYF. V is TRBV1 and J is TRBJ2-7. TRBV1 is shown as a pseudogene. This CDR3 spans 15 amino acids.

J is TRBJ1-1 and V is TRBV11-2; D gene unclear. This CDR3 spans 13 amino acids. V lost 5 bases and J lost 11, with 18 bases in between. Germline V gene data show CDR1 as SGHAT and CDR2 as FQNNGV. DNA of the CDR3: TGTGCCAGCAGCCCCTACTTCGGGGAAATTGCTTTCTTT. It encodes CASSPYFGEIAFF.

The chain recombines TRBV2 with TRBJ1-3; D not certain. Per germline, CDR1 SNHLY and CDR2 FYNNEI. V was trimmed by 3 bases and J by 8 bases, leaving 11 bases between them. The CDR3 consists of 13 residues. CDR3: CASSDKRMDTIYF. In DNA, the CDR3 is TGTGCCAGCAGTGACAAGCGTATGGACACCATATATTTT.

The chain uses TRBV6-5 and TRBJ2-2; D call uncertain. CDR1 MNHEY and CDR2 SVGAGI come from the germline V gene. The CDR3 runs 12 residues. With 0 bases removed from V and 4 bases from J, the gap between germline ends came to 0 bases. Here the CDR3 DNA reads TGTGCCAGCAGTTACTCCACCGGGGAGCTGTTTTTT. This encodes CASSYSTGELFF.

The chain combines TRBV27 with TRBJ2-2; 12 bases fit TRBD2. The CDR3 runs 16 residues. Germline values: CDR1 MNHEY, CDR2 SMNVEV (reference sequence). V was clipped by 4 bases and J by 5 bases; unmatched bases: 5. CDR3 sequence reads: CASSSWTSGKTGELFF. The CDR3 region has the DNA TGTGCCAGCAGTTCCTGGACTAGCGGGAAGACCGGGGAGCTGTTTTTT.

This CDR3 reads CASSSLDRAHTF. In DNA form, the CDR3 reads TGTGCCAGCAGCAGCCTGGACCGCGCCCACACCTTC. The chain joins TRBV28 to TRBJ1-2, with unresolved D. V dropped 6 bases and J dropped 12 bases, with 17 bases sitting between them. The CDR3 contains 12 residues. The germline gives CDR1 MDHEN, CDR2 SYDVKM.

V and J are TRBV5-1 and TRBJ2-5, with 7 bases aligning to TRBD1. The CDR3 has 14 amino acids. V gave up 2 bases and J gave up 4 bases; unmatched junction bases: 5. Germline-derived CDR1 and CDR2 are SGHRS and YFSETQ. The DNA of the CDR3 is TGCGCCAGCAGCTTCTACAGGGGATCAGAGACCCAGTACTTC. Its translation is CASSFYRGSETQYF.

The chain has TRBV28 and TRBJ1-3; D ambiguous. In germline, CDR1 is MDHEN, CDR2 SYDVKM. The CDR3 sequence is 12 residues long. The V end lost 4 bases, the J end lost 4 bases, and 5 bases lay between the germline ends. Written as DNA, the CDR3 is TGTGCCAGCAGTTCCATCGGAAACACCATATATTTT. This encodes CASSSIGNTIYF.

V and J are TRBV28 and TRBJ2-7, with 10 positions matching TRBD1. With 6 bases clipped from V and 4 bases from J, the junction kept 12 bases outside the gene matches. Germline loops: CDR1 MDHEN, CDR2 SYDVKM. The CDR3 spans 16 residues. The CDR3 is CASSPTDRGDAYEQYF. The CDR3 DNA is TGTGCCAGCAGCCCTACGGACAGGGGGGATGCTTACGAGCAGTACTTC.

This chain joins TRBV5-1 and TRBJ1-5; D perhaps matches TRBD1 (5 bases). This CDR3 has 15 amino acids. Germline CDR1 is SGHRS and CDR2 is YFSETQ. V dropped 1 base and J dropped 1 base, with 9 bases sitting between them. The CDR3 DNA reads as TGCGCCAGCAGCTTGTCGGGGCAAAGCAATCAGCCCCAGCATTTT. It specifies CASSLSGQSNQPQHF.

CDR3 protein: CASWTSGRSSYNEQFF. In nucleotides, the CDR3 is TGTGCCAGTTGGACTAGCGGGAGGAGCTCCTACAATGAGCAGTTCTTC. The chain is built from TRBV2 and TRBJ2-1; 14 bases line up with TRBD2. The CDR3 has 16 amino acids. V was clipped by 9 bases and J by 0 bases; unmatched bases: 4. Germline CDR1 is SNHLY and CDR2 is FYNNEI.

J is TRBJ1-6 and V is TRBV18; 12 positions match TRBD1. The V gene's germline CDR1 is KGHSH and CDR2 LQKENI. J was trimmed by 6 bases and V by 8 bases; bases with no gene match: 11. The CDR3 sequence is 17 residues long. The CDR3 protein is CASRGPGQGASNSPLHF. CDR3 nucleotides: TGTGCCAGCCGCGGACCGGGACAGGGGGCCTCTAATTCACCCCTCCACTTT. Variable domain in full (rest from reference TRBV18 and TRBJ1-6): NAGVMQNPRHLVRRRGQEARLRCSPMKGHSHVYWYRQLPEEGLKFMVYLQKENIIDESGMPKERFSAEFPKEGPSILRIQQVVRGDSAAYFCASRGPGQGASNSPLHFGNGTRLTVT.

V gene TRBV9 combines with J gene TRBJ2-3; no reliable D call. The V and J ends lost 0 bases and 3 bases respectively, with 17 bases between them. CDR1 is SGDLS, CDR2 YYNGEE, per germline. The CDR3 is made up of 17 amino acids. CDR3 in DNA: TGTGCCAGCAGCGTAGCCATCCAGAGTCGGTTTACAGATACGCAGTATTTT. Translated, it gives CASSVAIQSRFTDTQYF.

The chain uses TRBV7-9 and TRBJ1-6; 7 bases fit TRBD1. The length of the CDR3 is 15 residues. The J segment lost 7 bases and the V segment lost 5 bases, leaving 8 bases of the junction unmatched. Germline CDR1 SEHNR, CDR2 FQNEAQ (reference sequence). CDR3 sequence reads: CASSPDRAGNSPLHF. CDR3 DNA sequence: TGTGCCAGCAGCCCCGACAGGGCCGGAAATTCACCCCTCCACTTT.

The V gene is TRBV19, the J gene TRBJ2-3, with D unresolved. The CDR3 is 14 amino acids. The V and J ends lost 1 base and 1 base respectively, with 6 bases between them. From germline, CDR1 is LNHDA and CDR2 SQIVND (reference sequence). Here the CDR3 DNA reads TGTGCCAGTAGTATAGCCCCTCGCACAGATACGCAGTATTTT. This sequence encodes CASSIAPRTDTQYF.

Written as DNA, the CDR3 is TGCGCCAGCAGTGGACCCCGGGTTGTAGATACGCAGTATTTT. Translated: CASSGPRVVDTQYF. The chain carries TRBV10-2 and TRBJ2-3; the D is unclear. V shed 4 bases and J shed 5 bases, with 13 bases lying between them. The CDR3 covers 14 residues. The germline CDR1 and CDR2 sequences are WSHSY and SAAADI.

The J gene is TRBJ2-1, the V gene TRBV5-8, with 10 bases lining up with TRBD2. Trimming cost V 4 bases and J 4 bases; bases outside gene matches: 5. This CDR3 has 15 amino acids. The germline gives CDR1 SGHTS, CDR2 YDEGEE. The CDR3 spells CASSTGTSEYNEQFF. The CDR3 DNA is TGTGCCAGCAGCACTGGGACTAGCGAGTACAATGAGCAGTTCTTC.